A selection of T cell receptor beta chains follows, all from one sample in a study of cytomegalovirus exposure and HLA in healthy donors. Repertoires were generated with immunoSEQ multiplex PCR, while TCRdb's copy carries only in-frame clones and drops some. The sample has about 210,000 clones. Input material: PBMCs. These receptors were taken from a woman aged 30 to 39 in good health and CMV-seropositive. Each CDR3 is given with its conserved first and last residue. The order of the fields is J gene, V gene, D gene, CDR3 protein, CDR3 DNA. The D gene is left open where the match is weak.

j_gene: TRBJ1-1
v_gene: TRBV5-1
d_gene: TRBD1
CDR3aa: CASSLGQGAAEAFF
CDR3nt: TGCGCCAGCAGCTTAGGGCAGGGGGCGGCTGAAGCTTTCTTT

j_gene: TRBJ2-5
v_gene: TRBV5-1
d_gene: .
CDR3aa: CASSLFGVKETQYF
CDR3nt: TGCGCCAGCAGCTTGTTCGGGGTTAAAGAGACCCAGTACTTC

j_gene: TRBJ2-2
v_gene: TRBV6-5
d_gene: TRBD1
CDR3aa: CASSPTGGNTGELFF
CDR3nt: TGTGCCAGCAGTCCGACAGGGGGGAACACCGGGGAGCTGTTTTTT

j_gene: TRBJ2-5
v_gene: TRBV10-1
d_gene: TRBD2
CDR3aa: CASSESGTSVETQYF
CDR3nt: TGCGCCAGCAGTGAGTCAGGGACTAGCGTTGAGACCCAGTACTTC

j_gene: TRBJ2-7
v_gene: TRBV18
d_gene: .
CDR3aa: CASSPVRGDAREQYF
CDR3nt: TGTGCCAGCTCACCAGTCAGGGGCGATGCTCGGGAGCAGTACTTC

j_gene: TRBJ2-7
v_gene: TRBV9
d_gene: .
CDR3aa: CASSFGGSLGDREQYF
CDR3nt: TGTGCCAGCAGCTTCGGAGGGAGCCTGGGGGATCGGGAGCAGTACTTC

j_gene: TRBJ1-3
v_gene: TRBV2
d_gene: .
CDR3aa: CASSERGFSTGNTIYF
CDR3nt: TGTGCCAGCAGTGAAAGGGGGTTCTCAACTGGAAACACCATATATTTT

j_gene: TRBJ2-2
v_gene: TRBV9
d_gene: TRBD1
CDR3aa: CASSVSGGGHTGELFF
CDR3nt: TGTGCCAGCAGCGTATCAGGGGGTGGTCACACCGGGGAGCTGTTTTTT

j_gene: TRBJ2-7
v_gene: TRBV6-5
d_gene: .
CDR3aa: CASSWTEDYEQYF
CDR3nt: TGTGCCAGCTCTTGGACAGAAGACTACGAGCAGTACTTC

j_gene: TRBJ2-2
v_gene: TRBV4-3
d_gene: .
CDR3aa: CASSQEELNTGELFF
CDR3nt: TGCGCCAGCAGCCAAGAAGAACTGAACACCGGGGAGCTGTTTTTT

j_gene: TRBJ1-1
v_gene: TRBV5-1
d_gene: .
CDR3aa: CASSPREGVNTEAFF
CDR3nt: TGCGCCAGCAGCCCCCGGGAGGGGGTTAACACTGAAGCTTTCTTT

j_gene: TRBJ2-1
v_gene: TRBV4-1
d_gene: TRBD2
CDR3aa: CASSQDGPTSGGFNEQFF
CDR3nt: TGCGCCAGCAGCCAAGATGGGCCTACTAGCGGGGGATTCAATGAGCAGTTCTTC

j_gene: TRBJ1-4
v_gene: TRBV10-1
d_gene: TRBD1
CDR3aa: CASSESGQDIRTNEKLFF
CDR3nt: TGCGCCAGCAGTGAGTCGGGACAGGACATTCGGACTAATGAAAAACTGTTTTTT

j_gene: TRBJ2-1
v_gene: TRBV7-9
d_gene: TRBD2
CDR3aa: CASSLAEYNEQFF
CDR3nt: TGTGCCAGCAGCCTAGCGGAGTACAATGAGCAGTTCTTC

j_gene: TRBJ2-7
v_gene: TRBV7-2
d_gene: TRBD1
CDR3aa: CASSWGQGAYEQYF
CDR3nt: TGTGCCAGCAGCTGGGGACAGGGGGCCTACGAGCAGTACTTC

j_gene: TRBJ2-7
v_gene: TRBV27
d_gene: .
CDR3aa: CASSPGHDYEQYF
CDR3nt: TGTGCCAGCAGTCCCGGACACGACTACGAGCAGTACTTC

j_gene: TRBJ2-2
v_gene: TRBV18
d_gene: .
CDR3aa: CASSRGSAGELFF
CDR3nt: TGTGCCAGCTCTCGGGGTTCGGCCGGGGAGCTGTTTTTT

j_gene: TRBJ2-2
v_gene: TRBV5-1
d_gene: TRBD2
CDR3aa: CASSLSGENTGELFF
CDR3nt: TGCGCCAGCAGCCTAAGCGGGGAGAACACCGGGGAGCTGTTTTTT

j_gene: TRBJ2-5
v_gene: TRBV7-8
d_gene: .
CDR3aa: CASSRGRETQYF
CDR3nt: TGTGCCAGCAGTCGGGGGAGAGAGACCCAGTACTTC

j_gene: TRBJ2-1
v_gene: TRBV6-4
d_gene: TRBD2
CDR3aa: CASSDGREANNEQFF
CDR3nt: TGTGCCAGCAGTGACGGGCGGGAGGCTAACAATGAGCAGTTCTTC

j_gene: TRBJ2-1
v_gene: TRBV9
d_gene: .
CDR3aa: CASSVTLYNEQFF
CDR3nt: TGTGCCAGCAGCGTAACTTTATACAATGAGCAGTTCTTC

j_gene: TRBJ1-5
v_gene: TRBV5-3
d_gene: TRBD1
CDR3aa: CARSTTGTGCLSNQPQHF
CDR3nt: TGTGCCAGAAGCACAACTGGGACAGGGTGTTTGTCCAATCAGCCCCAGCATTTT

j_gene: TRBJ1-5
v_gene: TRBV18
d_gene: .
CDR3aa: CASSAKGSNQPQHF
CDR3nt: TGTGCCAGCTCAGCGAAGGGGAGCAATCAGCCCCAGCATTTT

j_gene: TRBJ2-1
v_gene: TRBV9
d_gene: .
CDR3aa: CASSVREGYNEQFF
CDR3nt: TGTGCCAGCAGCGTCAGGGAAGGCTACAATGAGCAGTTCTTC

j_gene: TRBJ1-3
v_gene: TRBV5-1
d_gene: TRBD1
CDR3aa: CASSPGDRDGNTIYF
CDR3nt: TGCGCCAGCAGCCCAGGGGACAGGGACGGAAACACCATATATTTT

j_gene: TRBJ2-2
v_gene: TRBV13
d_gene: .
CDR3aa: CASFTGIYSGGELFF
CDR3nt: TGTGCCAGCTTTACCGGGATTTATTCCGGCGGGGAGCTGTTTTTT

j_gene: TRBJ2-5
v_gene: TRBV2
d_gene: .
CDR3aa: CASQRRGLDWETQYF
CDR3nt: TGTGCCAGCCAACGTAGGGGACTCGACTGGGAGACCCAGTACTTC

j_gene: TRBJ1-1
v_gene: TRBV5-1
d_gene: .
CDR3aa: CASSSPMNTEAFF
CDR3nt: TGCGCCAGCAGCTCCCCCATGAACACTGAAGCTTTCTTT

j_gene: TRBJ2-5
v_gene: TRBV6-5
d_gene: TRBD2
CDR3aa: CASSYYSGRYQEAQYF
CDR3nt: TGTGCCAGCAGTTACTACAGCGGGAGGTACCAAGAGGCCCAGTACTTC

j_gene: TRBJ2-5
v_gene: TRBV28
d_gene: TRBD2
CDR3aa: CASSPTGPGLAGVETQYF
CDR3nt: TGTGCCAGCAGTCCTACAGGTCCGGGACTAGCGGGAGTCGAGACCCAGTACTTC

j_gene: TRBJ2-1
v_gene: TRBV7-2
d_gene: .
CDR3aa: CASSLVNVQESKFF
CDR3nt: TGTGCCAGCAGCTTAGTAAATGTCCAAGAGAGCAAGTTCTTC

j_gene: TRBJ1-2
v_gene: TRBV9
d_gene: TRBD1
CDR3aa: CASSTWQGDVFSYTF
CDR3nt: TGTGCCAGCAGCACGTGGCAGGGGGACGTTTTTAGCTACACCTTC

j_gene: TRBJ2-6
v_gene: TRBV6-5
d_gene: TRBD2
CDR3aa: CASSYSGGAGANVLTF
CDR3nt: TGTGCCAGCAGTTACTCGGGGGGGGCTGGGGCCAACGTCCTGACTTTC

j_gene: TRBJ1-4
v_gene: TRBV6-5
d_gene: TRBD1
CDR3aa: CASSILGTGEEKLFF
CDR3nt: TGTGCCAGCAGCATTCTCGGGACAGGGGAAGAAAAACTGTTTTTT

j_gene: TRBJ1-2
v_gene: TRBV18
d_gene: .
CDR3aa: CASSPRPTFDGYTF
CDR3nt: TGTGCCAGCTCACCACGGCCGACATTCGATGGCTACACCTTC

j_gene: TRBJ2-3
v_gene: TRBV29-1
d_gene: TRBD2
CDR3aa: CSVTTRTSGSGDTQYF
CDR3nt: TGCAGCGTGACTACAAGGACTAGCGGGAGCGGGGATACGCAGTATTTT

j_gene: TRBJ2-1
v_gene: TRBV28
d_gene: .
CDR3aa: CASSLAGARDEQFF
CDR3nt: TGTGCCAGCAGTTTAGCAGGGGCTCGGGATGAGCAGTTCTTC

j_gene: TRBJ2-7
v_gene: TRBV7-9
d_gene: TRBD1
CDR3aa: CASSLGQGTSYEQYF
CDR3nt: TGTGCCAGCAGCTTAGGACAGGGGACCTCCTACGAGCAGTACTTC

j_gene: TRBJ1-1
v_gene: TRBV5-1
d_gene: TRBD1
CDR3aa: CASSLGQGRTEAFF
CDR3nt: TGCGCCAGCAGCCTCGGACAGGGTAGGACTGAAGCTTTCTTT

j_gene: TRBJ1-1
v_gene: TRBV5-1
d_gene: TRBD1
CDR3aa: CASSLLPGQVNTEAFF
CDR3nt: TGCGCCAGCAGCCTACTTCCGGGACAGGTGAACACTGAAGCTTTCTTT

j_gene: TRBJ1-1
v_gene: TRBV4-3
d_gene: .
CDR3aa: CASSPVWSGNTEAFF
CDR3nt: TGCGCCAGCAGCCCAGTGTGGTCGGGGAACACTGAAGCTTTCTTT

j_gene: TRBJ2-7
v_gene: TRBV11-2
d_gene: TRBD2
CDR3aa: CASRPGLAGWEQYF
CDR3nt: TGTGCCAGCAGACCGGGACTAGCGGGGTGGGAGCAGTACTTC

j_gene: TRBJ2-2
v_gene: TRBV18
d_gene: TRBD2
CDR3aa: CASSPGAGGGMELFF
CDR3nt: TGTGCCAGCTCACCGGGAGCGGGAGGTGGAATGGAGCTGTTTTTT

j_gene: TRBJ2-7
v_gene: TRBV4-3
d_gene: TRBD2
CDR3aa: CASSTLGLAGTEQYF
CDR3nt: TGCGCCAGCAGCACTTTAGGACTAGCGGGGACCGAGCAGTACTTC

j_gene: TRBJ2-3
v_gene: TRBV6-5
d_gene: .
CDR3aa: CASSPGQSTDTQYF
CDR3nt: TGTGCCAGCAGTCCCGGACAGAGCACAGATACGCAGTATTTT

j_gene: TRBJ2-7
v_gene: TRBV6-5
d_gene: TRBD1
CDR3aa: CASSRRDRGQDEQYF
CDR3nt: TGTGCCAGCAGTCGCCGGGACAGGGGGCAAGACGAGCAGTACTTC

j_gene: TRBJ2-7
v_gene: TRBV28
d_gene: .
CDR3aa: CASSGDSSYEQYF
CDR3nt: TGTGCCAGCAGTGGGGACTCCTCCTACGAGCAGTACTTC

j_gene: TRBJ2-6
v_gene: TRBV10-2
d_gene: .
CDR3aa: CASRGHGSPIRHRRSGANVLTF
CDR3nt: TGCGCCAGCAGGGGGCACGGGAGTCCTATTAGACATAGACGCTCTGGGGCCAACGTCCTGACTTTC

j_gene: TRBJ2-2
v_gene: TRBV19
d_gene: TRBD1
CDR3aa: CASSKRQGASPGELFF
CDR3nt: TGTGCCAGTAGTAAGAGACAGGGGGCGTCTCCCGGGGAGCTGTTTTTT

j_gene: TRBJ2-2
v_gene: TRBV5-4
d_gene: TRBD2
CDR3aa: CASSLTGGPTGGLFF
CDR3nt: TGTGCCAGCAGCTTGACGGGAGGGCCCACCGGGGGGCTGTTTTTT

j_gene: TRBJ2-1
v_gene: TRBV4-3
d_gene: TRBD2
CDR3aa: CASSQDYGGRAYNEQFF
CDR3nt: TGCGCCAGCAGCCAAGATTATGGCGGGAGGGCCTACAATGAGCAGTTCTTC

j_gene: TRBJ1-1
v_gene: TRBV19
d_gene: TRBD1
CDR3aa: CASSLRTGPGTEAFF
CDR3nt: TGTGCCAGTAGTCTCAGGACAGGGCCGGGGACTGAAGCTTTCTTT